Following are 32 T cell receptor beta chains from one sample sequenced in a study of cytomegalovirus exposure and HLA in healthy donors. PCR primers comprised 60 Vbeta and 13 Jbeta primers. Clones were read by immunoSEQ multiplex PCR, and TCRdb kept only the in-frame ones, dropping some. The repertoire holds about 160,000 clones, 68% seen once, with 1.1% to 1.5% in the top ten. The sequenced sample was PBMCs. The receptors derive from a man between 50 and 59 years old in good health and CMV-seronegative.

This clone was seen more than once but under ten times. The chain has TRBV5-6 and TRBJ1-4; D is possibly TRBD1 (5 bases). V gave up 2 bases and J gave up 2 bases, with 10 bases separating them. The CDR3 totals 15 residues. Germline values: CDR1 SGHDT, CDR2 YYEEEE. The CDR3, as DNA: TGTGCCAGCAGCTTCCAGGGAGGGACTAATGAAAAACTGTTTTTT. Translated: CASSFQGGTNEKLFF.

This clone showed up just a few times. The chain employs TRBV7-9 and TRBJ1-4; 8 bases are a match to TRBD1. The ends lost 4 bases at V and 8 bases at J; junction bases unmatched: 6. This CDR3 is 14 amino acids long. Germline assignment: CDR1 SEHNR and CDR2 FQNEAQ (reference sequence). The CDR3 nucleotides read TGTGCCAGCAGCTACAGGGGGTCTTGGGAAAAACTGTTTTTT. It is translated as CASSYRGSWEKLFF.

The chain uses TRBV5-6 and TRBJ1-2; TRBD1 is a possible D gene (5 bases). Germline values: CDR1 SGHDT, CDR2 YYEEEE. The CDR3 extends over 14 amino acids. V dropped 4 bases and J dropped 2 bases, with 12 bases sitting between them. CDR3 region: CASSPGEGNYGYTF. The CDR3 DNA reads TGTGCCAGCAGCCCTGGGGAGGGGAACTATGGCTACACCTTC.

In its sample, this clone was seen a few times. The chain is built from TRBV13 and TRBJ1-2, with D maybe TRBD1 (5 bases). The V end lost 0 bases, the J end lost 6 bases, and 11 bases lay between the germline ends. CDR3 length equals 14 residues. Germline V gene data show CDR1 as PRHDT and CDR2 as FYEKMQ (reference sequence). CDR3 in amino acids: CASSLGGQGHGYTF. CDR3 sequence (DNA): TGTGCCAGCAGCTTAGGCGGGCAGGGCCATGGCTACACCTTC. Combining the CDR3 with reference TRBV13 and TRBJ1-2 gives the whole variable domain AAGVIQSPRHLIKEKRETATLKCYPIPRHDTVYWYQQGPGQDPQFLISFYEKMQSDKGSIPDRFSAQQFSDYHSELNMSSLELGDSALYFCASSLGGQGHGYTFGSGTRLTVV.

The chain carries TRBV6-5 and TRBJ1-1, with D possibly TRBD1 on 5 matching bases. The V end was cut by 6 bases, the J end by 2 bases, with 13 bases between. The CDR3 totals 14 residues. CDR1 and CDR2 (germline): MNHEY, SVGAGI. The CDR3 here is CASRLRQRNTEAFF. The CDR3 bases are TGTGCCAGCAGGCTAAGACAGAGAAACACTGAAGCTTTCTTT.

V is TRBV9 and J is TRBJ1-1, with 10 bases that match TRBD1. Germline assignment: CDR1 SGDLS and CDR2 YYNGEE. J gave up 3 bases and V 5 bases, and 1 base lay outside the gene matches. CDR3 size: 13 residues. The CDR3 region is CASSGTGDTEAFF. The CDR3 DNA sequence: TGTGCCAGCAGTGGGACAGGGGACACTGAAGCTTTCTTT.

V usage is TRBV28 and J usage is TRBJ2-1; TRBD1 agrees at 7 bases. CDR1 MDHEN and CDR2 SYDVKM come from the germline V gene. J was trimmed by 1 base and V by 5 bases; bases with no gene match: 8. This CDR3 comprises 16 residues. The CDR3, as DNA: TGTGCCAGCAGTGACCCAGGGGGTGCGTCCTACAATGAGCAGTTCTTC. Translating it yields CASSDPGGASYNEQFF.

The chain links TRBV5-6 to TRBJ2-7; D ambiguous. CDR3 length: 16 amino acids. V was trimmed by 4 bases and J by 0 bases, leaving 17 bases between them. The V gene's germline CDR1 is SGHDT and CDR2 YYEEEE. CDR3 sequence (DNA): TGTGCCAGCAGCAGACGTGAGGTTTTCAGCTCCTACGAGCAGTACTTC. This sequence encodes CASSRREVFSSYEQYF.

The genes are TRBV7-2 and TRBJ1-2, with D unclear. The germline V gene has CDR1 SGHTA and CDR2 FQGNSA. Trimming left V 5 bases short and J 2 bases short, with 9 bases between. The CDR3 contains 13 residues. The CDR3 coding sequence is TGTGCCAGCAGCCTTCAGGAAAACTATGGCTACACCTTC. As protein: CASSLQENYGYTF. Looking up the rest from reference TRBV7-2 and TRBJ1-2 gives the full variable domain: GAGVSQSPSNKVTEKGKDVELRCDPISGHTALYWYRQSLGQGLEFLIYFQGNSAPDKSGLPSDRFSAERTGGSVSTLTIQRTQQEDSAVYLCASSLQENYGYTFGSGTRLTVV.

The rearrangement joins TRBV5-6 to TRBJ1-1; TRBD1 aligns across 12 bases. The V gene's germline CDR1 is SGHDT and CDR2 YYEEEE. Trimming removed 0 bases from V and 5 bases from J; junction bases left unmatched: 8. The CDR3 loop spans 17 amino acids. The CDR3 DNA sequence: TGTGCCAGCAGCTTGGAGGGACAGGGGGCCCCTCGAACTGAAGCTTTCTTT. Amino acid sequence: CASSLEGQGAPRTEAFF.

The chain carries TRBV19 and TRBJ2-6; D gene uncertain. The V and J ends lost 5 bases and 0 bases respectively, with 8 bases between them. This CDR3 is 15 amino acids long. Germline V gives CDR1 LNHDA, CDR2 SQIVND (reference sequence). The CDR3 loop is CASSDTRSGANVLTF. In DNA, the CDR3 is TGTGCCAGTAGTGACACCCGCTCTGGGGCCAACGTCCTGACTTTC.

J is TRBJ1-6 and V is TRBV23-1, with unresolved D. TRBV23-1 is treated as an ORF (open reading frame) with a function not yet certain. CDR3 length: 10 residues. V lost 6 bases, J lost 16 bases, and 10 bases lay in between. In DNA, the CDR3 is TGCGCCAGCAGACCTCCGGGACTCCACTTT. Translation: CASRPPGLHF.

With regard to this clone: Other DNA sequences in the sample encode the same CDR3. CDR3 sequence (DNA): TGTGCCAGTAGTAGGACAGCGAACACTGAAGCTTTCTTT. It encodes CASSRTANTEAFF. The chain has TRBV19 and TRBJ1-1; possibly TRBD1 for D (6 bases). Trimming pared 4 bases from V and 1 base from J, leaving 7 bases between. The CDR3 length is 13 residues. Germline values: CDR1 LNHDA, CDR2 SQIVND (reference sequence).

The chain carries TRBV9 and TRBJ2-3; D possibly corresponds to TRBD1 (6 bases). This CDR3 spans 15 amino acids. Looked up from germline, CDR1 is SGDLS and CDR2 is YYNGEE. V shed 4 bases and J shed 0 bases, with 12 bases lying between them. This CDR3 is CASSLRTVSTDTQYF. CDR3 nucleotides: TGTGCCAGCAGCTTGCGGACAGTTAGCACAGATACGCAGTATTTT.

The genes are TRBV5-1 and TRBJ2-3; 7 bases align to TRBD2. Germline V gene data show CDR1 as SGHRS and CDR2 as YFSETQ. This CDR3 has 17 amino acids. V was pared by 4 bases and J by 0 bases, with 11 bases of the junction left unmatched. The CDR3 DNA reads TGCGCCAGCAGCCTCGTCAAAGCGGGGCCTAGCACAGATACGCAGTATTTT. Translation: CASSLVKAGPSTDTQYF.

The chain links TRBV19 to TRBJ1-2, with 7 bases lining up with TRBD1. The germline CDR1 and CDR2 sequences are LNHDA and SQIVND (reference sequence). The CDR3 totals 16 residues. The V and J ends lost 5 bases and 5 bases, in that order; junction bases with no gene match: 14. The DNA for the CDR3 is TGTGCCAGTAGTCTCCAGACAGGGCCTGGGGGGTATGGCTACACCTTC. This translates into CASSLQTGPGGYGYTF. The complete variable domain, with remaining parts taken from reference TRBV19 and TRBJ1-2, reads DGGITQSPKYLFRKEGQNVTLSCEQNLNHDAMYWYRQDPGQGLRLIYYSQIVNDFQKGDIAEGYSVSREKKESFPLTVTSAQKNPTAFYLCASSLQTGPGGYGYTFGSGTRLTVV.

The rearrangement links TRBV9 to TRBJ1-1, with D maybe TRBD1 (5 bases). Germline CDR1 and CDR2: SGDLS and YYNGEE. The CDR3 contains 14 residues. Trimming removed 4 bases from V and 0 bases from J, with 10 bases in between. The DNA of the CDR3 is TGTGCCAGCAGCCCCCAGACAGTGAACACTGAAGCTTTCTTT. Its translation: CASSPQTVNTEAFF.

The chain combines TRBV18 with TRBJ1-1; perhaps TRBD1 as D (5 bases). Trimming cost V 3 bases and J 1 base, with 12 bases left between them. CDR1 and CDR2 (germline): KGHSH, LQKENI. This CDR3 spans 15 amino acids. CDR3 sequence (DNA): TGTGCCAGCTCACCCCTGACAGAGTCGAACACTGAAGCTTTCTTT. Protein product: CASSPLTESNTEAFF.

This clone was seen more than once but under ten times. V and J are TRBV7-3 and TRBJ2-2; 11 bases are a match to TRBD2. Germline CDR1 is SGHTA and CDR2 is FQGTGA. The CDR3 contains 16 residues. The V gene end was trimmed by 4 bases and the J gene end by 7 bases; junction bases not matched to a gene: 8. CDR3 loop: CASSSSGGRPGGELFF. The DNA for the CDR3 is TGTGCCAGCAGCTCTAGCGGGGGGCGTCCTGGCGGGGAGCTGTTTTTT.

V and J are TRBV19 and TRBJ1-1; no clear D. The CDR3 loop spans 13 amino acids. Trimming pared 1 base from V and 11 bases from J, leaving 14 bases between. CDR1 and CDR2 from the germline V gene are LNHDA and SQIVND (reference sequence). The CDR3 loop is CASSIAAGRWAFF. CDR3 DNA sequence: TGTGCCAGTAGTATAGCCGCGGGGAGGTGGGCTTTCTTT. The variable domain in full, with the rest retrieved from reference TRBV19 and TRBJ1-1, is DGGITQSPKYLFRKEGQNVTLSCEQNLNHDAMYWYRQDPGQGLRLIYYSQIVNDFQKGDIAEGYSVSREKKESFPLTVTSAQKNPTAFYLCASSIAAGRWAFFGQGTRLTVV.

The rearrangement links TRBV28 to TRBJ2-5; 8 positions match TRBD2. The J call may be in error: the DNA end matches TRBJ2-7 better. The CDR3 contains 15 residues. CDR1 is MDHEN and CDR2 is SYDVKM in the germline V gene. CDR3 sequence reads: CASSPGGGNVYEQYF. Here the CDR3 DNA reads TGTGCCAGCAGTCCAGGCGGGGGGAATGTGTACGAGCAGTACTTC.

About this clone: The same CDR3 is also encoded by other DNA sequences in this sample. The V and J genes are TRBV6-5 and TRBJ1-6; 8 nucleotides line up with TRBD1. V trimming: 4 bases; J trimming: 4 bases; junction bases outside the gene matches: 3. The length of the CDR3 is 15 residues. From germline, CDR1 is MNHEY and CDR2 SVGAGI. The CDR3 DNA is TGTGCCAGCAGTTGGGGACAGGAGTATAATTCACCCCTCCACTTT. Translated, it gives CASSWGQEYNSPLHF.

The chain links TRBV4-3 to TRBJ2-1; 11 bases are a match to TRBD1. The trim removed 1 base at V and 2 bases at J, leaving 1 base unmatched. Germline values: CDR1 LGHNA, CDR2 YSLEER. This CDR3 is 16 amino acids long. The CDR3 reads CASSQAGQGAYNEQFF. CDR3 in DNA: TGCGCCAGCAGCCAAGCGGGACAGGGGGCCTACAATGAGCAGTTCTTC.

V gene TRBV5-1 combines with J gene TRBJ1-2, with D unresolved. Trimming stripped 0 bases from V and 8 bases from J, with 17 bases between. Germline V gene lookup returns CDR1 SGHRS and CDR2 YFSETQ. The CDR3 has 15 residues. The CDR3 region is CASSLALGQASGYTF. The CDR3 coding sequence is TGCGCCAGCAGCTTGGCCCTCGGGCAGGCTAGCGGCTACACCTTC.

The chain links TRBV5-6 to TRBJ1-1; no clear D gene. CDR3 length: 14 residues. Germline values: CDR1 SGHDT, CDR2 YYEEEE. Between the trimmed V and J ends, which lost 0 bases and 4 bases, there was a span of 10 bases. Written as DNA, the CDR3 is TGTGCCAGCAGCTTGGATCGGGGTTTCACTGAAGCTTTCTTT. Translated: CASSLDRGFTEAFF. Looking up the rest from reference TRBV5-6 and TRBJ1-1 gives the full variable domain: DAGVTQSPTHLIKTRGQQVTLRCSPKSGHDTVSWYQQALGQGPQFIFQYYEEEERQRGNFPDRFSGHQFPNYSSELNVNALLLGDSALYLCASSLDRGFTEAFFGQGTRLTVV.

In DNA, the CDR3 is TGCGCCAGCAGCTGGAAGACTAGCGGGGGCGAAGAGCAGTACTTC. Protein sequence: CASSWKTSGGEEQYF. This chain uses TRBV5-1 with TRBJ2-7; 12 positions match TRBD2. The CDR3 spans 15 residues. V lost 3 bases to trimming and J lost 7 bases; unmatched junction nucleotides: 8. Per germline, CDR1 SGHRS and CDR2 YFSETQ.

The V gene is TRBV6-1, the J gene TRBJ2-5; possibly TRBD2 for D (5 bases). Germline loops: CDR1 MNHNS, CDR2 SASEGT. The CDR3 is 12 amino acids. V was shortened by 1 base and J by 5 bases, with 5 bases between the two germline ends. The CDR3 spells CASSEERETQYF. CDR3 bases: TGTGCCAGCAGTGAAGAGCGGGAGACCCAGTACTTC.

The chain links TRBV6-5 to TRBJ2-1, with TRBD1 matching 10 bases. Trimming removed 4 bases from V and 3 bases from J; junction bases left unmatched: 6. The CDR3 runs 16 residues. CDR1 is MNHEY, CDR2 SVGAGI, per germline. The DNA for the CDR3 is TGTGCCAGCAGTTCTACCGGACAGGGGGTCTACAATGAGCAGTTCTTC. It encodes CASSSTGQGVYNEQFF.

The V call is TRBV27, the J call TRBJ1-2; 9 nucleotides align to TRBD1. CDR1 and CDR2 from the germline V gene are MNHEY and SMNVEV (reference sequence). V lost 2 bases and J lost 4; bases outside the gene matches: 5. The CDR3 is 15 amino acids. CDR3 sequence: CASSLNRGQIYGYTF. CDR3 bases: TGTGCCAGCAGTTTAAACAGGGGGCAGATCTATGGCTACACCTTC.

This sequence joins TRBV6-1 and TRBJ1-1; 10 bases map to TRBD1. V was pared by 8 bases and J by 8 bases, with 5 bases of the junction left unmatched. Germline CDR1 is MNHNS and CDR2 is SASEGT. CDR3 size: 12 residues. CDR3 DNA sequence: TGTGCCAGCGACCGGGACAGGGGCGAAGCTTTCTTT. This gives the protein CASDRDRGEAFF.

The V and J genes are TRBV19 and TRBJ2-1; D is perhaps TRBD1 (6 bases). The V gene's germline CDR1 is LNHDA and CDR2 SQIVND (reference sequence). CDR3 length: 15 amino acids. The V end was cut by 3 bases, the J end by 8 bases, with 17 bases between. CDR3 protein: CASSMGPNRAYEQFF. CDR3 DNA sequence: TGTGCCAGTAGTATGGGCCCGAACAGGGCCTATGAGCAGTTCTTC.

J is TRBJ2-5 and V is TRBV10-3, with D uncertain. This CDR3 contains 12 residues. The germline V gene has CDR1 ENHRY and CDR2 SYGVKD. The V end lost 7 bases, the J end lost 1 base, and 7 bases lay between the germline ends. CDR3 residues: CAIKNGQETQYF. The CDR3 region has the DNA TGTGCCATCAAGAACGGCCAAGAGACCCAGTACTTC.